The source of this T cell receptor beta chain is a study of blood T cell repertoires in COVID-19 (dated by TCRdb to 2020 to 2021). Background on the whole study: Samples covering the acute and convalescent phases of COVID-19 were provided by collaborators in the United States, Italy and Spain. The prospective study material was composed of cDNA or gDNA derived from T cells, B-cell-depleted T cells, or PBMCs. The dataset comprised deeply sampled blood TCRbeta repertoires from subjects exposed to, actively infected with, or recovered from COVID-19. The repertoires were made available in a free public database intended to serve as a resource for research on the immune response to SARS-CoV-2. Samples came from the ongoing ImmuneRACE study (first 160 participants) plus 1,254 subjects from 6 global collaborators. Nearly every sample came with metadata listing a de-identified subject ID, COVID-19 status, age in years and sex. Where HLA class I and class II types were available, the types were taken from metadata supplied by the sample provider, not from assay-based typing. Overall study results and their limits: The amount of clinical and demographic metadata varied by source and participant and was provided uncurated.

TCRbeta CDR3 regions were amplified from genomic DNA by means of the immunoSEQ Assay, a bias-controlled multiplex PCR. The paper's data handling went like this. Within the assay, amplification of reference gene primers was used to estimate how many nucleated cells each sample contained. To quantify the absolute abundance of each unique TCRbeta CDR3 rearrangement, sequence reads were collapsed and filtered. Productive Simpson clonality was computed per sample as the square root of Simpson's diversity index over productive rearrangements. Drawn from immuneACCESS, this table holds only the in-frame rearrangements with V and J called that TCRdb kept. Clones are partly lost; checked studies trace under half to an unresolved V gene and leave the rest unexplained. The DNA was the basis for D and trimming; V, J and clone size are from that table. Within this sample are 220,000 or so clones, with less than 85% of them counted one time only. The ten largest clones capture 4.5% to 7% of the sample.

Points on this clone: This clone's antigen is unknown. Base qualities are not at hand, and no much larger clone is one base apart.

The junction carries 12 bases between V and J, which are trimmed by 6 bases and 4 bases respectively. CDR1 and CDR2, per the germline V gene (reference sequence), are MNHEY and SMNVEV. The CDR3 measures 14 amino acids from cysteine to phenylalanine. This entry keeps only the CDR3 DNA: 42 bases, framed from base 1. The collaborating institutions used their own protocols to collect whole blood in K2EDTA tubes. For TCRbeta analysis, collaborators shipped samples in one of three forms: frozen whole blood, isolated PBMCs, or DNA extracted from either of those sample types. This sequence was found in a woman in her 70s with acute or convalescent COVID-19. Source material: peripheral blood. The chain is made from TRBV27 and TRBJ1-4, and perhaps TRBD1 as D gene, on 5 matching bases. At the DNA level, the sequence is TGTGCCAGCAGGCGGGGCAACTATAATGAAAAACTGTTTTTT. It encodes CASRRGNYNEKLFF.